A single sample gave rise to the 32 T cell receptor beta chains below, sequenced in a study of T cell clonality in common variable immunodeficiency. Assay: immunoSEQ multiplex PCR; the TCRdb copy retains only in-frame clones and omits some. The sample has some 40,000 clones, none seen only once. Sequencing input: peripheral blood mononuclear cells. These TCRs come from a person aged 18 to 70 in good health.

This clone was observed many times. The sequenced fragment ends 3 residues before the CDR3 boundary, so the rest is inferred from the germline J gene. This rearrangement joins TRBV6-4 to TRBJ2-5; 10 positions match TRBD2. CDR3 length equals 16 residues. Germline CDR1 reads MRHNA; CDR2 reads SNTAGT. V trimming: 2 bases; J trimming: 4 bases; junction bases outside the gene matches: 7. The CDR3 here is CASSDRPSGSGETQYF. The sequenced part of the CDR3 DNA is TGTGCCAGCAGTGACAGGCCTAGCGGGAGTGGAGAGACC.

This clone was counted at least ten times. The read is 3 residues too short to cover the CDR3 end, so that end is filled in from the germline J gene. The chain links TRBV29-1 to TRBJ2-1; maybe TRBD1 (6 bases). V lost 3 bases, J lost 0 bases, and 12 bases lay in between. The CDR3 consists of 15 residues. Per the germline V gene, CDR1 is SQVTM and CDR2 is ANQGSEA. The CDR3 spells CSVDGRGSSYNEQFF. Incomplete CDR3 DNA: TGCAGCGTTGACGGCAGGGGAAGCTCCTACAATGAG.

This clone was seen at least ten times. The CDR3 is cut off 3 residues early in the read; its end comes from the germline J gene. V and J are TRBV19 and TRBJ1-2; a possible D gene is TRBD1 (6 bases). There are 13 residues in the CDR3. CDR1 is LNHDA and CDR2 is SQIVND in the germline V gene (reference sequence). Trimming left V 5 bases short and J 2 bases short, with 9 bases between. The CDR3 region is CASSDRPNYGYTF. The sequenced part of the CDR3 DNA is TGTGCCAGTAGTGACAGGCCGAACTATGGC.

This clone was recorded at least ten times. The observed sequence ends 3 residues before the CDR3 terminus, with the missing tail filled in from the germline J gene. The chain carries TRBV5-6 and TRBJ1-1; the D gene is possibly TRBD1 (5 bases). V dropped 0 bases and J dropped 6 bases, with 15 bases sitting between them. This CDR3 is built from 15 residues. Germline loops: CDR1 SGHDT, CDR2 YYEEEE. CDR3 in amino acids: CASSLDLWGVSEAFF. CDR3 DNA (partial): TGTGCCAGCAGCTTGGATCTTTGGGGGGTTTCTGAA.

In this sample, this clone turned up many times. CDR3 amino acids: CASSQGLAGSYEQYF. CDR3 bases read: TGTGCCAGCAGCCAAGGACTAGCGGGCTCCTACGAG. The V gene is TRBV4-2, the J gene TRBJ2-7, with 10 nucleotides matching TRBD2. The read stops 3 residues short of the end of the CDR3; the missing end is completed from the germline J gene. The germline V gene encodes CDR1 LGHNA and CDR2 YNFKEQ. The CDR3 has 15 amino acids. Trimming at V came to 1 base and at J to 0 bases, leaving 0 bases not matched to a gene.

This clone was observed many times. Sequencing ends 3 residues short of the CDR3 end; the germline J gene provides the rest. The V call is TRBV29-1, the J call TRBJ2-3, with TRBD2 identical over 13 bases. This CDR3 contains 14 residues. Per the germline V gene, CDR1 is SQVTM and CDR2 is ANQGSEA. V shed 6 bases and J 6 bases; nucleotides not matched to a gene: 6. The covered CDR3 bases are TGCAGCGTCGGACTAGCGGGAGTCTTGGATACG. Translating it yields CSVGLAGVLDT. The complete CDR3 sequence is CSVGLAGVLDTQYF.

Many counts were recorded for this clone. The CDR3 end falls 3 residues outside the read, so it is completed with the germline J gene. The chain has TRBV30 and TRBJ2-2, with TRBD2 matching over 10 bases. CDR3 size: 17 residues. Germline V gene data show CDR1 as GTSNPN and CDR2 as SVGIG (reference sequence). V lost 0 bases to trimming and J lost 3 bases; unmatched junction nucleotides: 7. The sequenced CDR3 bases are TGTGCCTGGAGTGTTCCTAGCGGGAGTTCTTACACCGGGGAG. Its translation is CAWSVPSGSSYTGE. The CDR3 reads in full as CAWSVPSGSSYTGELFF. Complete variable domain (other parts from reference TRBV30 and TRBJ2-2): SQTIHQWPATLVQPVGSPLSLECTVEGTSNPNLYWYRQAAGRGLQLLFYSVGIGQISSEVPQNLSASRPQDRQFILSSKKLLLSDSGFYLCAWSVPSGSSYTGELFFGEGSRLTVL.

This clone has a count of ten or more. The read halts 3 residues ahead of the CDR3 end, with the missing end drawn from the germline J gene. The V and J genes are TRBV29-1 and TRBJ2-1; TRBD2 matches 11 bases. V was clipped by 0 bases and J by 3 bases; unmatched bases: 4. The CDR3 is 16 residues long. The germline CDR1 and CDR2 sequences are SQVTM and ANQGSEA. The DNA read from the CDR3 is TGCAGCGTTGAAGATCTTGGGACTAGCGGCTACAATGAG. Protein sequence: CSVEDLGTSGYNE. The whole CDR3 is CSVEDLGTSGYNEQFF.

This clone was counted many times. The CDR3 spells CSASGGLAGLSYNEQFF. The CDR3 bases that were read are TGCAGTGCTAGTGGGGGACTAGCGGGACTCTCCTACAATGAG. The chain employs TRBV20-1 and TRBJ2-1; 13 nucleotides line up with TRBD2. Read sequence stops 3 residues before the CDR3 end, and the germline J gene provides the missing end. The germline V gene has CDR1 DFQATT and CDR2 SNEGSKA (reference sequence). The CDR3 is made up of 17 amino acids. With 3 bases clipped from V and 0 bases from J, the junction kept 5 bases outside the gene matches.

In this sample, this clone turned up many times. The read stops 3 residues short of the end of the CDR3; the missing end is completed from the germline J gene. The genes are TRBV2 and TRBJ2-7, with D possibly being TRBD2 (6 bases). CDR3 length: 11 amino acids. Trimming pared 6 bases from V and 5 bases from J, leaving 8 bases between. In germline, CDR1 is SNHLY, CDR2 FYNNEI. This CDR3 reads CASRGGNEQYF. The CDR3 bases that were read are TGTGCCAGCAGGGGCGGGAACGAG.

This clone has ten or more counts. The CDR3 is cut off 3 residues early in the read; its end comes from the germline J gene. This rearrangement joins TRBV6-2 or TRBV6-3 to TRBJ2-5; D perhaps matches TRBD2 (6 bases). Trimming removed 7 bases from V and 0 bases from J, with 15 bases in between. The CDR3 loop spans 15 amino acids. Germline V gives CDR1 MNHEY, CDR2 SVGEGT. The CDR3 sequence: CASTLRPSDQETQYF. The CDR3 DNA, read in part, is TGTGCCAGCACCTTACGTCCTAGCGACCAAGAGACC.

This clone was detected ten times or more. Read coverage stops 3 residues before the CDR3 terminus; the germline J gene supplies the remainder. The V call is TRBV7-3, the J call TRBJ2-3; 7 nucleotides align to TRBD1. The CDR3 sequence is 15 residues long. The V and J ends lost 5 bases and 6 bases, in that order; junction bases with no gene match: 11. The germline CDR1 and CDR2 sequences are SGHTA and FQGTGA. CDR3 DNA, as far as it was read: TGTGCCAGCAGCCTTACGACAGGGTCAAGGGATACG. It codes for CASSLTTGSRDT. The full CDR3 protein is CASSLTTGSRDTQYF.

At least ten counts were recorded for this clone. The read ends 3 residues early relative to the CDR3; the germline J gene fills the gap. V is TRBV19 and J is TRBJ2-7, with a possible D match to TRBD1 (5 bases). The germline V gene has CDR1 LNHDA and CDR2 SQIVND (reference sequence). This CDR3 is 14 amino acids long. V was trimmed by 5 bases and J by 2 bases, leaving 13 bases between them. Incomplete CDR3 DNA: TGTGCCAGTAGTTGGGCAGGGCGAGCCTACGAG. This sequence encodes CASSWAGRAYE. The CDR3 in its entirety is CASSWAGRAYEQYF. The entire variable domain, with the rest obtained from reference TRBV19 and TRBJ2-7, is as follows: DGGITQSPKYLFRKEGQNVTLSCEQNLNHDAMYWYRQDPGQGLRLIYYSQIVNDFQKGDIAEGYSVSREKKESFPLTVTSAQKNPTAFYLCASSWAGRAYEQYFGPGTRLTVT.

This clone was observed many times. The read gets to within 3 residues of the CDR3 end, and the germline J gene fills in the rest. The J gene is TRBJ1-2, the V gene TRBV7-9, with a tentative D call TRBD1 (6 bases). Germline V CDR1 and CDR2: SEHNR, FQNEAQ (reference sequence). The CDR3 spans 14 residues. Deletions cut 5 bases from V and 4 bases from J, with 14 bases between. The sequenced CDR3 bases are TGTGCCAGCAGCCGCGGACAGCTTGCCTATGGC. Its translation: CASSRGQLAYG. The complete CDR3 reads CASSRGQLAYGYTF.

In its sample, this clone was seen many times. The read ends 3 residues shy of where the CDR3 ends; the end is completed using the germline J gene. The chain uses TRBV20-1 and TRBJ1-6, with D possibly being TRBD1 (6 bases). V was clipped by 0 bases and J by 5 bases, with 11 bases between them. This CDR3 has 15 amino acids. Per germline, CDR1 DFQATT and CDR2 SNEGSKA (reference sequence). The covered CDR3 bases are TGCAGTGCTAGAGATCGGACAGCTAATAATTCACCC. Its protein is CSARDRTANNSP. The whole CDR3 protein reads CSARDRTANNSPLHF.

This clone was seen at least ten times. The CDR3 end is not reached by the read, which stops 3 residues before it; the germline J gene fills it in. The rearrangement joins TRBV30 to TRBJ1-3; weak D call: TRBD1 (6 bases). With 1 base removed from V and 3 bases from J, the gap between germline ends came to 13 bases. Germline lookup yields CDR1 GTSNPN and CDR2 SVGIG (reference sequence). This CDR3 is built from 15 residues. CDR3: CAWSAPGVGGNTIYF. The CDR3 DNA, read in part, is TGTGCCTGGAGTGCTCCAGGGGTAGGTGGAAACACC. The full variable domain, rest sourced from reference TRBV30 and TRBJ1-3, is SQTIHQWPATLVQPVGSPLSLECTVEGTSNPNLYWYRQAAGRGLQLLFYSVGIGQISSEVPQNLSASRPQDRQFILSSKKLLLSDSGFYLCAWSAPGVGGNTIYFGEGSWLTVV.

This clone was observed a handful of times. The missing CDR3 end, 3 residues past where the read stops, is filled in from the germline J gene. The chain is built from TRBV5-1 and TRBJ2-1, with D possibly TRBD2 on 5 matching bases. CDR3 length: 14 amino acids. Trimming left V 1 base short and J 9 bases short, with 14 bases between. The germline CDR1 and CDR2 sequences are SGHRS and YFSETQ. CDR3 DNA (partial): TGCGCCAGCAGCTTGCAACTTAGCGCGGCTGAG. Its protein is CASSLQLSAAE. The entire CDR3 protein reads CASSLQLSAAEQFF.

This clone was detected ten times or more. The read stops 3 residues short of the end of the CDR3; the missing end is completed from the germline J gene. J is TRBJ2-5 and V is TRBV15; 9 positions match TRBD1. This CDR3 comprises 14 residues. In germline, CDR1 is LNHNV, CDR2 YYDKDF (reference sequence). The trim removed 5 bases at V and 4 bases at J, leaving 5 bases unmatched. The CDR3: CATSVTGGPETQYF. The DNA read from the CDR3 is TGTGCCACCAGCGTTACAGGGGGCCCAGAGACC.

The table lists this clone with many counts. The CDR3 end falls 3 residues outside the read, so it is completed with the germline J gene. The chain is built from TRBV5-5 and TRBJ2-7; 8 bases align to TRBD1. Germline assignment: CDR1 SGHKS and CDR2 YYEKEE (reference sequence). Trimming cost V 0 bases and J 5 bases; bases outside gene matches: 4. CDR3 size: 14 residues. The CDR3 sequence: CASSLAGGLDEQYF. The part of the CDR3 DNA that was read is TGTGCCAGCAGCTTGGCAGGGGGCCTCGACGAG.

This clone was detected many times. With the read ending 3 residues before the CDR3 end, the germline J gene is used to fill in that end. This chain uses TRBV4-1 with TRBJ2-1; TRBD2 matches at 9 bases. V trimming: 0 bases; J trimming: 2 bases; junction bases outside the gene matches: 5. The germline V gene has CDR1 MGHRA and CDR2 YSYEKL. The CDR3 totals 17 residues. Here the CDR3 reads CASSQDWVAGAYNEQFF. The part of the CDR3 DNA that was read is TGCGCCAGCAGCCAAGATTGGGTAGCGGGAGCCTACAATGAG.

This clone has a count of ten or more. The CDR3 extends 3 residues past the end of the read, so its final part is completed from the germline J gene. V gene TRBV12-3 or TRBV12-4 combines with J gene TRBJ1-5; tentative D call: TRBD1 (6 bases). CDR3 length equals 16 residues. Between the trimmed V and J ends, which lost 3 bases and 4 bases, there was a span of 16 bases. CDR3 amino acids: CASSFETWGRNQPQHF. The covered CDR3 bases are TGTGCCAGCAGTTTCGAAACGTGGGGGCGAAATCAGCCC.

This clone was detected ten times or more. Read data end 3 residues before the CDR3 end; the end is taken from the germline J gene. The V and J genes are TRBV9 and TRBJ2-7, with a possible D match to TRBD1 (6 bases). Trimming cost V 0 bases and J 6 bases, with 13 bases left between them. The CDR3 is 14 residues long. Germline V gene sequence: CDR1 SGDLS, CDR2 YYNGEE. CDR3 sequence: CASSVGNRAGEQYF. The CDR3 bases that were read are TGTGCCAGCAGCGTAGGAAACAGGGCGGGCGAG.

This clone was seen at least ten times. The CDR3 DNA, read in part, is TGTGCCAGCAGTTACGGACAGTCCGGGAGTCAGCCC. This encodes CASSYGQSGSQP. The whole CDR3 is CASSYGQSGSQPQHF. This rearrangement joins TRBV6-2 or TRBV6-3 to TRBJ1-5; D is possibly TRBD1 (6 bases). The sequence runs out 3 residues before the end of the CDR3; the remainder is reconstructed from the germline J gene. Between the trimmed V and J ends, which lost 2 bases and 6 bases, there was a span of 14 bases. CDR3 size: 15 residues. CDR1 and CDR2 (germline): MNHEY, SVGEGT.

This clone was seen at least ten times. The DNA read from the CDR3 is TGCGCCAGCAGTCCCACAACGGACAGGGGGCTTTACAATGAG. Protein sequence: CASSPTTDRGLYNE. The CDR3 reads in full as CASSPTTDRGLYNEQFF. This sequence joins TRBV23-1 and TRBJ2-1; 11 bases are shared with TRBD1. The CDR3 goes on 3 residues after the read ends, and that part is filled in from the germline J gene. TRBV23-1 is flagged as an ORF with uncertain function. Losses at the gene ends were 4 bases for V and 4 bases for J; bases not matched to a gene: 9. CDR3 length equals 17 residues.

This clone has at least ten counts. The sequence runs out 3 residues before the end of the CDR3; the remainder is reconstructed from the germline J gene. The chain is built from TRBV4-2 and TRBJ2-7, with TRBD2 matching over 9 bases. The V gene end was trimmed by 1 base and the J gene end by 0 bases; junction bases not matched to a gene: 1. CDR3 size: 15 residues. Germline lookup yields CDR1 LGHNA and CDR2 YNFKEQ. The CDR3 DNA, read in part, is TGTGCCAGCAGCCAAGGACTAGCGGACTCCTACGAG. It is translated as CASSQGLADSYE. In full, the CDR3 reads CASSQGLADSYEQYF.

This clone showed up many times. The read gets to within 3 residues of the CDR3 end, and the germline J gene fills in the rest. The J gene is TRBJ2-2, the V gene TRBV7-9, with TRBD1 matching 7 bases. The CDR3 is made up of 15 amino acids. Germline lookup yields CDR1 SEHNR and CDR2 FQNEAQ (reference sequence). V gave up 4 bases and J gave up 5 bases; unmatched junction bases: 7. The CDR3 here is CASSSQGKWTGELFF. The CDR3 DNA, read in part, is TGTGCCAGCAGCTCACAGGGGAAGTGGACCGGGGAG.

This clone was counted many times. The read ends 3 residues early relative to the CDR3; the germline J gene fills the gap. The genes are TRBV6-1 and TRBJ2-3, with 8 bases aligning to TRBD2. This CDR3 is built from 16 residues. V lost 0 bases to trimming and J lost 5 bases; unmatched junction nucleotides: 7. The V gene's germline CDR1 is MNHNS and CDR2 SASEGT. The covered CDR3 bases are TGTGCCAGCAGTGAAGCGGTACTAGCGGTAAAAGATACG. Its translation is CASSEAVLAVKDT. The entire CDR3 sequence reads CASSEAVLAVKDTQYF.

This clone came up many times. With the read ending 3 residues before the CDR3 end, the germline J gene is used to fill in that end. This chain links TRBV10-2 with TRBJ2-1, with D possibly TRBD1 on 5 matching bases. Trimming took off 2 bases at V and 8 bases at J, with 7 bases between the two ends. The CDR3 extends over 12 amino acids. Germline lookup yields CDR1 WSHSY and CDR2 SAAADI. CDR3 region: CASSEGADEQFF. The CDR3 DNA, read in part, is TGCGCCAGCAGTGAGGGGGCGGATGAG.

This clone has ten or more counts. The part of the CDR3 DNA that was read is TGTGCCAGCAGTTTATATGGACTAGTCAATGAG. This translates into CASSLYGLVNE. The full CDR3 protein is CASSLYGLVNEQFF. The rearrangement joins TRBV27 to TRBJ2-1, with 7 bases fitting TRBD2. The CDR3 is cut off 3 residues early in the read; its end comes from the germline J gene. Per the germline V gene, CDR1 is MNHEY and CDR2 is SMNVEV (reference sequence). The V segment lost 1 base and the J segment 6 bases; nucleotides outside the gene matches: 3. This CDR3 spans 14 amino acids.

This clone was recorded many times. The sequenced CDR3 bases are TGTGCCAGCAGTTTACGGACAGGGGGCTACTACGAG. This sequence encodes CASSLRTGGYYE. The CDR3 in full is CASSLRTGGYYEQYF. This chain links TRBV12-3 or TRBV12-4 with TRBJ2-7; the match to TRBD1 covers 11 bases. The read ends 3 residues early relative to the CDR3; the germline J gene fills the gap. J gave up 3 bases and V 2 bases, and 3 bases lay outside the gene matches. The CDR3 extends over 15 amino acids.

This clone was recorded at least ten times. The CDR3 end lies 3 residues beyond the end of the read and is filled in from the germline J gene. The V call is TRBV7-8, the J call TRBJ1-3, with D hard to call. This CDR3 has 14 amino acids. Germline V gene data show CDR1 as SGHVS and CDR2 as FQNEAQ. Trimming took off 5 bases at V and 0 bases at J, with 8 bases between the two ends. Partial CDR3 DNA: TGTGCCAGCAGCCGAGACAACTCTGGAAACACC. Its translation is CASSRDNSGNT. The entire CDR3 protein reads CASSRDNSGNTIYF.

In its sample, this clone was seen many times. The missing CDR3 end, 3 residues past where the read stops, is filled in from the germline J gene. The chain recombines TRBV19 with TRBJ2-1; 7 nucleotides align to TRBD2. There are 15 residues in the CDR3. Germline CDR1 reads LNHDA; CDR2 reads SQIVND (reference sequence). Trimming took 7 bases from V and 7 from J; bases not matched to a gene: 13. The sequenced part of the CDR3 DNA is TGTGCCAGTATGGCGGGCGGGGGTGACCTAAATGAG. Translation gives CASMAGGGDLNE. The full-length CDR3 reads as CASMAGGGDLNEQFF.